These 12 T cell receptor beta chains originate from one sample sequenced in a study of shared clonotypes between healthy human individuals. Measured with immunoSEQ multiplex PCR; TCRdb has only the in-frame clones, and not every one. The table lists about 2.4 million clones, 85% to 95% of them singletons, with under 0.15% in the top ten. The sample consisted of naive CD4+ T cells sorted from blood. The subset denotes: CD45RA+ positively selected. The receptors here all came from a man aged 18 to 30 in good health.

The chain links TRBV9 to TRBJ2-3; tentative D call: TRBD2 (6 bases). Germline V gene lookup returns CDR1 SGDLS and CDR2 YYNGEE. CDR3 length: 15 amino acids. Trimming took off 3 bases at V and 2 bases at J, with 13 bases between the two ends. In nucleotides, the CDR3 is TGTGCCAGCAGCGCCTGGGACTCCCACACAGATACGCAGTATTTT. This codes for CASSAWDSHTDTQYF.

This clone was counted a single time. The chain employs TRBV5-4 and TRBJ1-1; D not resolved. In germline, CDR1 is SGHNT, CDR2 YYREEE (reference sequence). V lost 1 base, J lost 2 bases, and 9 bases lay in between. The CDR3 length is 14 residues. The DNA for the CDR3 is TGTGCCAGCAGCTTGTTCGCAGTTAACACTGAAGCTTTCTTT. Translated: CASSLFAVNTEAFF.

The chain recombines TRBV9 with TRBJ1-4; D ambiguous. Trimming took 0 bases from V and 4 from J, leaving 10 bases between them. Germline V gene data show CDR1 as SGDLS and CDR2 as YYNGEE. The CDR3 consists of 15 residues. CDR3 sequence: CASSVGGLFNEKLFF. CDR3 DNA sequence: TGTGCCAGCAGCGTAGGAGGGCTCTTTAATGAAAAACTGTTTTTT.

The rearrangement uses TRBV18 and TRBJ2-3; D is perhaps TRBD2 (6 bases). V lost 5 bases to trimming and J lost 1 base, with 13 bases between them. Germline V gene lookup returns CDR1 KGHSH and CDR2 LQKENI. The CDR3 spans 15 residues. The CDR3 sequence: CASSIQGGRTDTQYF. The CDR3 coding sequence is TGTGCCAGCTCAATTCAGGGAGGTCGCACAGATACGCAGTATTTT.

The gene calls are TRBV28 and TRBJ1-2; TRBD1 aligns across 9 bases. Germline V lookup: CDR1 MDHEN, CDR2 SYDVKM. The V and J ends lost 1 base and 4 bases, in that order; junction bases with no gene match: 4. The CDR3 runs 15 residues. The CDR3 loop is CASSLSRTGVYGYTF. The CDR3 nucleotides are TGTGCCAGCAGTTTATCAAGGACAGGGGTCTATGGCTACACCTTC.

The V gene is TRBV18, the J gene TRBJ1-2; D ambiguous. The ends were cut back, 2 bases at V and 4 bases at J, with 11 bases in the middle. Germline V gene data show CDR1 as KGHSH and CDR2 as LQKENI. The CDR3 is 14 amino acids. CDR3 in amino acids: CASSPIDQSYGYTF. The CDR3 bases are TGTGCCAGCTCACCAATAGATCAGTCCTATGGCTACACCTTC.

About this clone: One junction end does not reproduce the germline sequence, and a read error may be involved. The J gene is TRBJ2-7, the V gene TRBV10-3; D might be TRBD1 or TRBD2, each matching 5 bases. CDR1 and CDR2 (germline): ENHRY, SYGVKD. CDR3 length equals 14 residues. The CDR3 here is CAITSGASTYEQYF. The CDR3 DNA sequence: TGTGCAATCACGTCCGGGGCCAGTACCTACGAGCAGTACTTC.

The chain uses TRBV28 and TRBJ2-6; 12 positions agree with TRBD1. Germline V CDR1 and CDR2: MDHEN, SYDVKM. The junction had 8 bases not matched to a gene; V was cut back by 6 bases and J by 5 bases. This CDR3 contains 17 residues. The CDR3 nucleotides read TGTGCCAGCAGCTCCGGGACAGGGGGCGGCCGGGCCAACGTCCTGACTTTC. This encodes CASSSGTGGGRANVLTF.

The chain couples TRBV14 to TRBJ2-3; the D is unclear. The CDR3 covers 14 residues. Trimming pared 8 bases from V and 0 bases from J, leaving 12 bases between. CDR1 SGHDN and CDR2 FVKESK come from the germline V gene. CDR3 DNA sequence: TGTGCCAGCTCCGCCGGCTTGAGCACAGATACGCAGTATTTT. It encodes CASSAGLSTDTQYF.

V and J are TRBV9 and TRBJ2-3; D possibly uses TRBD1 or TRBD2 (5 bases each). The CDR3 has 12 amino acids. Germline-derived CDR1 and CDR2 are SGDLS and YYNGEE. The V and J ends lost 5 bases and 4 bases respectively, with 8 bases between them. CDR3 loop: CASSLGADTQYF. The CDR3, as DNA: TGTGCCAGCAGTTTGGGGGCAGATACGCAGTATTTT.

This chain uses TRBV7-9 with TRBJ2-1; D may correspond to TRBD1 or TRBD2 (5 bases each). CDR3 size: 19 residues. The V and J ends lost 5 bases and 8 bases respectively, with 31 bases between them. Germline V CDR1 and CDR2: SEHNR, FQNEAQ (reference sequence). CDR3 sequence: CASSPLLRQLGVSIDEQFF. CDR3 bases: TGTGCCAGCAGCCCACTGCTCAGACAGCTCGGGGTGTCTATAGATGAGCAGTTCTTC.

The rearrangement uses TRBV6-1 and TRBJ2-2; the D is unclear. The CDR3 is 14 residues long. The V end lost 2 bases, the J end lost 4 bases, and 8 bases lay between the germline ends. Germline V gene data show CDR1 as MNHNS and CDR2 as SASEGT. CDR3 bases: TGTGCCAGCAGTGAAAGTGGGATCACCGGGGAGCTGTTTTTT. Translating gives CASSESGITGELFF.